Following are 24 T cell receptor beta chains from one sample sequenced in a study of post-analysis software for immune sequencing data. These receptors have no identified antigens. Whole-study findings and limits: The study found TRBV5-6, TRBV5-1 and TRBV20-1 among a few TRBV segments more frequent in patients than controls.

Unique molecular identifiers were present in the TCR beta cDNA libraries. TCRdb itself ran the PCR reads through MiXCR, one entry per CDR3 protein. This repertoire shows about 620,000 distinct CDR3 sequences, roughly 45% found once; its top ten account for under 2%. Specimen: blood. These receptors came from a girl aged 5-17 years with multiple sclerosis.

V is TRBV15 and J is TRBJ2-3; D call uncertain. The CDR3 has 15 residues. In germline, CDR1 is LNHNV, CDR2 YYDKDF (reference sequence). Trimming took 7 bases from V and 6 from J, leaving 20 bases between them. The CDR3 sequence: CATTSSRTMADTQYF. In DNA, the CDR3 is TGTGCCACCACTTCTTCGAGAACAATGGCGGATACGCAGTATTTT.

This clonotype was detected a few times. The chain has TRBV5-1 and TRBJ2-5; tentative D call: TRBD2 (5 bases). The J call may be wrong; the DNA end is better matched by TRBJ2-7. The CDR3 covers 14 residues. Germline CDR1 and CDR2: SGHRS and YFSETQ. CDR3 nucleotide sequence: TGCGCCAGCAGCCCCGAACCGGGATACTACGAGCAGTACTTC. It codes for CASSPEPGYYEQYF.

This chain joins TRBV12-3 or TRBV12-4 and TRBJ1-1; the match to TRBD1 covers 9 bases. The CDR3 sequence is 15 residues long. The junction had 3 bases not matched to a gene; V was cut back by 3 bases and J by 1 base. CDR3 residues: CASSLTGGANTEAFF. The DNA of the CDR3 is TGTGCCAGCAGTTTGACAGGGGGTGCGAACACTGAAGCTTTCTTT.

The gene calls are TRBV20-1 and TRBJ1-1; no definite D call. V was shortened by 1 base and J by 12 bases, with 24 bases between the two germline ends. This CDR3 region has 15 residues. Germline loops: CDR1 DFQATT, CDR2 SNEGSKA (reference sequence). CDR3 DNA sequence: TGCAGTGCTAGAGTCTCGTCCGGGCAGGAACTTATACCTTTCTTT. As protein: CSARVSSGQELIPFF.

CDR3 region: CASSHLDLLTYNEQFF. The CDR3 DNA reads as TGCGCCAGCAGCCACCTGGACCTATTGACCTACAATGAGCAGTTCTTC. The chain joins TRBV4-1 to TRBJ2-1; D not certain. Trimming cost V 3 bases and J 2 bases, with 14 bases left between them. The length of the CDR3 is 16 residues. Per germline, CDR1 MGHRA and CDR2 YSYEKL.

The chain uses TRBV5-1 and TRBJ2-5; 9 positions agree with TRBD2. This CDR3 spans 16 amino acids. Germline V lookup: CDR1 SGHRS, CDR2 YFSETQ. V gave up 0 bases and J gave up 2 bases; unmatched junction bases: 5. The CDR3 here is CASSLGAGGQQETQYF. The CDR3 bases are TGCGCCAGCAGCTTGGGAGCGGGGGGACAGCAAGAGACCCAGTACTTC.

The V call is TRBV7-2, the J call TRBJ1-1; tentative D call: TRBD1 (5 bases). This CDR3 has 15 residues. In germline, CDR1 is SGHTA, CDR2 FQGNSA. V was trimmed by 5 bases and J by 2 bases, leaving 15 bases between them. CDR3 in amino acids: CASSPRGPTNTEAFF. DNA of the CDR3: TGTGCCAGCAGCCCCCGGGGACCGACCAACACTGAAGCTTTCTTT.

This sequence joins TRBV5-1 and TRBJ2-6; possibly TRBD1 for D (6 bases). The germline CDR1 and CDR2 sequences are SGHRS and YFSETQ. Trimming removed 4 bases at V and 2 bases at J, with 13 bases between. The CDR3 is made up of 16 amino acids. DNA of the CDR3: TGCGCCAGCAGCAACCCAGGGGTAACTGGGGCCAACGTCCTGACTTTC. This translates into CASSNPGVTGANVLTF.

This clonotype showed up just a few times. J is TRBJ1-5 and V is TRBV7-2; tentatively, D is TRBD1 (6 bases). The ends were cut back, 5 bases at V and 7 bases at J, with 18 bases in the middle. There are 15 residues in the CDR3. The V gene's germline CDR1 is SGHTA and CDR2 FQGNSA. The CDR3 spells CASSPRGQGGQPQHF. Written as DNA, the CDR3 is TGTGCCAGCAGCCCGCGGGGGCAGGGAGGACAGCCCCAGCATTTT.

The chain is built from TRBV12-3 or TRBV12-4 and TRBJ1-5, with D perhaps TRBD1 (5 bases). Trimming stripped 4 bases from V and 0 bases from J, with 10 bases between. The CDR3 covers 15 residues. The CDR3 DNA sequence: TGTGCCAGCAGTTCCGAGGGGACTAGCAATCAGCCCCAGCATTTT. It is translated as CASSSEGTSNQPQHF.

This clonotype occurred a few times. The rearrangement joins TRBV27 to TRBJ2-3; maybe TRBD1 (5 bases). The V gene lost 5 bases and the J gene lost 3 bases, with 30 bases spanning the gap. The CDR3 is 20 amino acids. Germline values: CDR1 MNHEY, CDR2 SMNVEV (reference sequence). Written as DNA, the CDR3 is TGTGCCAGCAGTGTGGGGTCCAGGGAAATTATCTTAGCAAGGACAGATACGCAGTATTTT. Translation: CASSVGSREIILARTDTQYF.

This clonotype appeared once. CDR3 nucleotides: TGCGCCAGCAGCTTGGTCCAGAGAGGGTGCGAGCAGTACTTC. It is translated as CASSLVQRGCEQYF. The V call is TRBV5-1, the J call TRBJ2-5, with D maybe TRBD2 (5 bases). The tail of the sequence fits TRBJ2-7 better, so the J call may be wrong. Germline loops: CDR1 SGHRS, CDR2 YFSETQ. CDR3 size: 14 residues.

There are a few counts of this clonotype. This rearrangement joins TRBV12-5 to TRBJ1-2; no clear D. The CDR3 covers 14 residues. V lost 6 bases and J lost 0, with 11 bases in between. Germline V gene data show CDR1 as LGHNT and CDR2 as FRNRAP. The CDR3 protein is CASGRNRANYGYTF. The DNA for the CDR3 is TGTGCTAGTGGCCGAAACCGAGCTAACTATGGCTACACCTTC.

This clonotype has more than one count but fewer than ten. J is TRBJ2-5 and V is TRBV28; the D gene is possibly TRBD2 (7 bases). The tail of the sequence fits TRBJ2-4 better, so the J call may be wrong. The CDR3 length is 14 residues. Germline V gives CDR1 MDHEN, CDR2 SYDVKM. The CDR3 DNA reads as TGTGCCAGCAGTTTAGACCCCGGGGGGCACATTCAGTACTTC. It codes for CASSLDPGGHIQYF.

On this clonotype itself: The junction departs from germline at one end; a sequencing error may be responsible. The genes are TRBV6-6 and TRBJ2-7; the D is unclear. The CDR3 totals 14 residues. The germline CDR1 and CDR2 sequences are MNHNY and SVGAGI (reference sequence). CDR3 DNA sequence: TGTGTCAGCAGTTACTGGCCGGTTGGTGGCAAGCAGTACTTC. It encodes CVSSYWPVGGKQYF.

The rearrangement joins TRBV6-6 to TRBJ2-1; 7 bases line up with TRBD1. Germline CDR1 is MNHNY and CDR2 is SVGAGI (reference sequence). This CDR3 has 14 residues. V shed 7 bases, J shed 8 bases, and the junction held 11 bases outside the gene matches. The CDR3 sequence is CASTPGQSYDEQFF. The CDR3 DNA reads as TGTGCCAGCACTCCGGGACAGTCCTATGATGAGCAGTTCTTC.

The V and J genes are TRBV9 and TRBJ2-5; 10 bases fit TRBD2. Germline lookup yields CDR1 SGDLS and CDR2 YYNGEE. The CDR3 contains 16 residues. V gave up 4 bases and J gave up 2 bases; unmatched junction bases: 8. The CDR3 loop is CASSPGTSGEQETQYF. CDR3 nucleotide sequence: TGTGCCAGCAGCCCTGGAACTAGCGGGGAGCAAGAGACCCAGTACTTC.

CDR3 DNA: TGCAGCGTTGTCAGACAGGATCTATACAATGAGCAGTTCTTC. Translating it yields CSVVRQDLYNEQFF. The chain has TRBV29-1 and TRBJ2-1; D might be TRBD1 (6 bases). This CDR3 contains 14 residues. The V end was cut by 4 bases, the J end by 4 bases, with 14 bases between. Germline values: CDR1 SQVTM, CDR2 ANQGSEA.

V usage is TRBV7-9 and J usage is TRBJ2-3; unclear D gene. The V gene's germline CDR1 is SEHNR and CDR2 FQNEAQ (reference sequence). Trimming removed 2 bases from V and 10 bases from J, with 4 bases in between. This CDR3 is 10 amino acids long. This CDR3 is CASSLNPQYF. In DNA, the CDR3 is TGTGCCAGCAGCTTAAATCCGCAGTATTTT.

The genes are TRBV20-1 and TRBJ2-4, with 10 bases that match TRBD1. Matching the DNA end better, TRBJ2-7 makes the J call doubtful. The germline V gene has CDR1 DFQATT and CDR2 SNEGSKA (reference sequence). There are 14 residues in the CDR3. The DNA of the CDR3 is TGCAGTGCTAGAGGGTGGGACAGGGGTAACGAGCAGTACTTC. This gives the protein CSARGWDRGNEQYF.

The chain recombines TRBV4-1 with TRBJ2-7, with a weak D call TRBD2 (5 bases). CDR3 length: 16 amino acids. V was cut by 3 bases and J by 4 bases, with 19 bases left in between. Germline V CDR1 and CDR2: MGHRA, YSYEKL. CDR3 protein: CASSHVASLAKYEQYF. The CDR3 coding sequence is TGCGCCAGCAGCCACGTTGCATCGCTAGCTAAATACGAGCAGTACTTC.

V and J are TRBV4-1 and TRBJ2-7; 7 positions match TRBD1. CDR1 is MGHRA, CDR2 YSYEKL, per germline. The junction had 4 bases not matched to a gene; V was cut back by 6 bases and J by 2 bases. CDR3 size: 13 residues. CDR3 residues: CASSWDSTYEQYF. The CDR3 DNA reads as TGCGCCAGCAGTTGGGACAGCACCTACGAGCAGTACTTC.

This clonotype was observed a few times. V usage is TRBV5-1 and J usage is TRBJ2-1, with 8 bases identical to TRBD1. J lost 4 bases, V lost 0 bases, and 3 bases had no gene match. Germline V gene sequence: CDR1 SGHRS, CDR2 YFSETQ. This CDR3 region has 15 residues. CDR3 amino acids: CASSLEGQDYNEQFF. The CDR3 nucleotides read TGCGCCAGCAGCTTGGAGGGACAGGATTACAATGAGCAGTTCTTC.

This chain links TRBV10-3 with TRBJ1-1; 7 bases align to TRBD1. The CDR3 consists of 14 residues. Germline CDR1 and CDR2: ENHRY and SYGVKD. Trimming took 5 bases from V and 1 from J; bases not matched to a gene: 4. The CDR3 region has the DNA TGTGCCATCAGTACCCAGGGGGGGAACACTGAAGCTTTCTTT. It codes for CAISTQGGNTEAFF.